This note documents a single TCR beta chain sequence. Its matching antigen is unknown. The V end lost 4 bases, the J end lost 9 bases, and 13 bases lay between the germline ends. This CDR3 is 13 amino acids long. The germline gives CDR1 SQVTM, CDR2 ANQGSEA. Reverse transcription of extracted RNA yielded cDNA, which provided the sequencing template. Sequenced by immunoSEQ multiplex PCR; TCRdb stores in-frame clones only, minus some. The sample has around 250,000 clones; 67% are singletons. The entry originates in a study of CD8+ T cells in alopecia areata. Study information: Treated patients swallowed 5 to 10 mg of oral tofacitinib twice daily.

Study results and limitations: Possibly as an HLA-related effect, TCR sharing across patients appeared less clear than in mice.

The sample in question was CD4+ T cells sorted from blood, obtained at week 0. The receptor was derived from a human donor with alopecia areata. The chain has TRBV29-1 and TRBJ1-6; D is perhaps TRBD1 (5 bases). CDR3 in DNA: TGCAGCGTTGTCTCAGGGACGGGTTCACCCCTCCACTTT. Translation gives CSVVSGTGSPLHF.